The 2 T cell receptor beta chains below all came from one sample that was sequenced in a study of blood T cell repertoires in COVID-19. The repertoire was sequenced with immunoSEQ multiplex PCR; TCRdb's copy has only in-frame clones and lacks some. The table lists a few hundred thousand clones, approximately 83% of them singletons. Sequencing was done on a sample of peripheral blood. These receptors were collected from a woman between 25 and 40 years old who had recovered from COVID-19.

The chain uses TRBV7-9 and TRBJ1-6, with TRBD1 as a possible D gene (6 bases). V was cut by 1 base and J by 2 bases, with 12 bases left in between. The CDR3 is made up of 17 amino acids. From germline, CDR1 is SEHNR and CDR2 FQNEAQ (reference sequence). CDR3 sequence: CASSLGSGGPYNSPLHF. In DNA form, the CDR3 reads TGTGCCAGCAGCTTAGGGTCGGGGGGCCCCTATAATTCACCCCTCCACTTT.

This clone has a single count. Here the CDR3 DNA reads TGTGCCAGCAGCCCTTTCCGGAACACCGGGGAGCTGTTTTTT. Its protein is CASSPFRNTGELFF. The rearrangement links TRBV2 to TRBJ2-2, with D hard to call. Germline V lookup: CDR1 SNHLY, CDR2 FYNNEI. The CDR3 extends over 14 amino acids. V gave up 6 bases and J gave up 1 base, with 9 bases separating them.